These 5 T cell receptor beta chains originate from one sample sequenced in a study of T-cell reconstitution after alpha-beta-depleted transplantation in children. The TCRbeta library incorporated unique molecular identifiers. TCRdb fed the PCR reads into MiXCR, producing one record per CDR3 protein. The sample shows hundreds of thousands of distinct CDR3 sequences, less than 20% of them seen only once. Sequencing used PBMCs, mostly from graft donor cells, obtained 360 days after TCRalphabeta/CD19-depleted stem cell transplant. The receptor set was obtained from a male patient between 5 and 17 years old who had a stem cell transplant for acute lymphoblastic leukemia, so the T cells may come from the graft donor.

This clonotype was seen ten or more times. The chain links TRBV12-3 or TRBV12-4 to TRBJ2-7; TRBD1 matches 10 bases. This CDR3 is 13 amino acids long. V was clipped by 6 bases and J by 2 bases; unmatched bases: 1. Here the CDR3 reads CASRTGGAYEQYF. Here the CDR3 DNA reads TGTGCCAGCAGGACAGGGGGCGCCTACGAGCAGTACTTC.

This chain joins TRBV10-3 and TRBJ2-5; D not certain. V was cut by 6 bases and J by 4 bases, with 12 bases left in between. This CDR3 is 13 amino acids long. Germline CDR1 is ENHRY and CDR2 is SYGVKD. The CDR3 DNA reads TGTGCCATCAGAACCGAGACGGGAGAGACCCAGTACTTC. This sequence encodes CAIRTETGETQYF.

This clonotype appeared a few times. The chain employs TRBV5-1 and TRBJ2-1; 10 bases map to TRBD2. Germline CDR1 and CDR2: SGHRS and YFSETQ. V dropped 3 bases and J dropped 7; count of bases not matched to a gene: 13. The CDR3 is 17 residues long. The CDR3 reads CASSSPFSGRLKNEQFF. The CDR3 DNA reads TGCGCCAGCAGCTCGCCATTTAGCGGGAGGTTGAAGAATGAGCAGTTCTTC.

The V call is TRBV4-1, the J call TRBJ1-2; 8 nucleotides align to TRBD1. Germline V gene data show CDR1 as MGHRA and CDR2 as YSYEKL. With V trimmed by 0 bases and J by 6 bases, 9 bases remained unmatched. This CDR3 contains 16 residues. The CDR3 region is CASSQEWTTGANGYTF. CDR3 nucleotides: TGCGCCAGCAGCCAAGAGTGGACGACAGGGGCTAATGGCTACACCTTC.

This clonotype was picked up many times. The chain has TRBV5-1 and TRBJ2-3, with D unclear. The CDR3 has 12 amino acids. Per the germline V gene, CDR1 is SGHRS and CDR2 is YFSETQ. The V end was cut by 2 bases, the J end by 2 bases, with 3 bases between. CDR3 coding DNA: TGCGCCAGCAGCTTTAACACAGATACGCAGTATTTT. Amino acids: CASSFNTDTQYF.